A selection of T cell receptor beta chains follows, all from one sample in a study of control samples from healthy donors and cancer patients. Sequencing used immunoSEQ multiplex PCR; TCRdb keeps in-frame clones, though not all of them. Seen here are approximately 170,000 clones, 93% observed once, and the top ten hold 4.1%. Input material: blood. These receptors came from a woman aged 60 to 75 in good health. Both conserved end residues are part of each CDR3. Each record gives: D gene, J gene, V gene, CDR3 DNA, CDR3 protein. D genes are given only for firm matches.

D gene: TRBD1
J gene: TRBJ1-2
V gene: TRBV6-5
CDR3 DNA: TGTGCCAGCAGAGATCAGACAGGGCGAGGCTACACCTTC
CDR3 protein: CASRDQTGRGYTF

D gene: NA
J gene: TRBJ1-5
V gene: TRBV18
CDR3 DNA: TGTGCCAGCTCACCAAATTCCGTTAATCAGCCCCAGCATTTT
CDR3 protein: CASSPNSVNQPQHF

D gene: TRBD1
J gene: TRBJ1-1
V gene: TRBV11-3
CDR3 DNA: TGTGCCAGCAGCGTGACAGGGGCAGGCACTGAAGCTTTCTTT
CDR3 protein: CASSVTGAGTEAFF

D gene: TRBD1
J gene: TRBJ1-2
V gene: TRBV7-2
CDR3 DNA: TGTGCCAGCAGCGAAGGCCCTTTTACAGGGGGCTATGGCTACACCTTC
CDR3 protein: CASSEGPFTGGYGYTF

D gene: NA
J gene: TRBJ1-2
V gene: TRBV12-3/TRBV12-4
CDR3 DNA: TGTGCCAGCAGCCCCTGGATGAGCGGTGGCTACACCTTC
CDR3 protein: CASSPWMSGGYTF

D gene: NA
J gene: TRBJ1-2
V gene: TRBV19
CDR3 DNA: TGTGCCAGTCACGCGGTGGGAGAGAGTAACTATGGCTACACCTTC
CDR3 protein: CASHAVGESNYGYTF

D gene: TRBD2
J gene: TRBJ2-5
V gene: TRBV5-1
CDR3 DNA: TGCGCCAGCAGCGAGGGACTAGCGGGGGGGCCAGAGACCCAGTACTTC
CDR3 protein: CASSEGLAGGPETQYF

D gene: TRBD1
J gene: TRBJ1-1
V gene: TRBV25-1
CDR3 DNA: TGTGCCAGCAGTGTAGGGACAGGGCGAAGAATGAACACTGAAGCTTTCTTT
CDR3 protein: CASSVGTGRRMNTEAFF

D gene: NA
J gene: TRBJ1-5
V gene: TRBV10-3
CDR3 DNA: TGTGCCATCAGTGAGGTAGGGACAAATAGCAATCAGCCCCAGCATTTT
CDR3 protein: CAISEVGTNSNQPQHF

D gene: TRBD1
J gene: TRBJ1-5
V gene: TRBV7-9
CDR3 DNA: TGTGCCAGCAGCCCGGCCGGGACAGAAGTCGGCAATCAGCCCCAGCATTTT
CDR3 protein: CASSPAGTEVGNQPQHF

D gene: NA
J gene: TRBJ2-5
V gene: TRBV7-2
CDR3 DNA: TGTGCCAGCAGCTTAGCTAGTAGCGAGCCCACCTCCCAGTACTTC
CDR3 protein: CASSLASSEPTSQYF

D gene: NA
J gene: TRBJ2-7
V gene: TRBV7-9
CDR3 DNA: TGTGCCAGCAGCCCGGGATTTGGCAGCATCTCCTACGAGCAGTACTTC
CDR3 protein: CASSPGFGSISYEQYF